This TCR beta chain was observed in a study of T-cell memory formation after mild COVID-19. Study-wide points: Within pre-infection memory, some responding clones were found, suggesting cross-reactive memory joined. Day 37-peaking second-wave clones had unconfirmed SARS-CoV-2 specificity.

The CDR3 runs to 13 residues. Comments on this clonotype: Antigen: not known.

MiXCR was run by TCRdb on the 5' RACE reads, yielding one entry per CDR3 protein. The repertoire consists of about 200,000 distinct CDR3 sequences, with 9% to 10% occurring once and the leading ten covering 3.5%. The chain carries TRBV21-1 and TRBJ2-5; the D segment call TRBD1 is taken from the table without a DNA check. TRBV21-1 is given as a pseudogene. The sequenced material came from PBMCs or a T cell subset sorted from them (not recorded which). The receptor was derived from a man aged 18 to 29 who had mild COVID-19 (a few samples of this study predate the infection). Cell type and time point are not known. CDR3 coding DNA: TGTGCCAGTGGGGCGGGACAGCAAGAGACCCAGTACTTC. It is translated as CASGAGQQETQYF.